The rows below give T cell receptor beta chains drawn from one sample of a study of shared clonotypes between healthy human individuals. Repertoires were generated with immunoSEQ multiplex PCR, while TCRdb's copy carries only in-frame clones and drops some. The sample comprises about 2.5 million clones, 92% of which are singletons, and approximately 0.39% rests with the top ten. Sample: naive CD4+ T cells from PBMCs. The source of these receptors is a man younger than 30 in good health. Some clones in this sample may be carry-over from other donors' samples. Each CDR3 is given with its conserved first and last residue. D genes are given only for firm matches. The size entry is marked missing in some rows and otherwise reads once, few, many or a size class.

CDR3: CASSSLSSGKDTQYF; DNA: TGTGCCAGCAGTTCCTTGTCTAGCGGAAAAGATACGCAGTATTTT; J: TRBJ2-3; size: NA; V: TRBV27; D: TRBD2
CDR3: CASSSGDGNTIYF; DNA: TGTGCCAGCAGTTCCGGTGATGGAAACACCATATATTTT; J: TRBJ1-3; size: NA; V: TRBV28; D: NA
CDR3: CASSPEDLAGYNEQFF; DNA: TGTGCCAGCAGCCCCGAAGACCTAGCGGGGTACAATGAGCAGTTCTTC; J: TRBJ2-1; size: once; V: TRBV7-9; D: TRBD2
CDR3: CASSPQLPDRGRYEQYF; DNA: TGTGCCAGCAGCCCACAGCTGCCCGACAGGGGGCGTTACGAGCAGTACTTC; J: TRBJ2-7; size: NA; V: TRBV4-2; D: TRBD1
CDR3: CASSQDRGVSYNEQFF; DNA: TGTGCCAGCAGCCAAGACCGGGGCGTCTCCTACAATGAGCAGTTCTTC; J: TRBJ2-1; size: NA; V: TRBV4-2; D: NA
CDR3: CASSQARYSGNTIYF; DNA: TGTGCCAGCAGCCAAGCCCGTTACTCTGGAAACACCATATATTTT; J: TRBJ1-3; size: NA; V: TRBV28; D: NA
CDR3: CASQGAASTDTQYF; DNA: TGTGCCAGCCAGGGGGCGGCTAGCACAGATACGCAGTATTTT; J: TRBJ2-3; size: once; V: TRBV9; D: TRBD1
CDR3: CASSHTGTVGANVLTF; DNA: TGTGCCAGTTCTCATACCGGGACAGTTGGGGCCAACGTCCTGACTTTC; J: TRBJ2-6; size: NA; V: TRBV19; D: TRBD1
CDR3: CASSQVYGTPTYGYTF; DNA: TGCGCCAGCAGCCAAGTATACGGCACCCCAACCTATGGCTACACCTTC; J: TRBJ1-2; size: NA; V: TRBV4-1; D: NA
CDR3: CASNHNLQGVNGYTF; DNA: TGTGCCAGCAACCACAATTTACAGGGGGTAAATGGCTACACCTTC; J: TRBJ1-2; size: NA; V: TRBV6-6; D: TRBD1
CDR3: CSANQGYEQYF; DNA: TGCAGTGCCAATCAGGGGTACGAGCAGTACTTC; J: TRBJ2-7; size: NA; V: TRBV20-1; D: NA
CDR3: CASSLRTFGGGYTF; DNA: TGTGCCAGCAGTTTAAGGACCTTTGGGGGCGGCTACACCTTC; J: TRBJ1-2; size: NA; V: TRBV28; D: NA
CDR3: CASSYRGSNVYEQYF; DNA: TGTGCCAGCAGTTACCGCGGATCGAACGTATACGAGCAGTACTTC; J: TRBJ2-7; size: NA; V: TRBV6-5; D: NA
CDR3: CASSFSTGTSGGSSYEQYF; DNA: TGTGCCAGCAGCTTTTCCACCGGGACTAGCGGAGGGAGCTCCTACGAGCAGTACTTC; J: TRBJ2-7; size: NA; V: TRBV7-9; D: TRBD2
CDR3: CASSLAPGNTGELFF; DNA: TGTGCCAGCAGCTTAGCCCCCGGAAACACCGGGGAGCTGTTTTTT; J: TRBJ2-2; size: NA; V: TRBV7-9; D: NA
CDR3: CASSKVPNQPQHF; DNA: TGTGCCAGCAGCAAAGTCCCGAATCAGCCCCAGCATTTT; J: TRBJ1-5; size: NA; V: TRBV21-1; D: NA
CDR3: CAWSVPASGSRYEQYF; DNA: TGTGCCTGGAGTGTACCGGCTAGCGGGAGTAGGTACGAGCAGTACTTC; J: TRBJ2-7; size: NA; V: TRBV30; D: TRBD2
CDR3: CASSAGQGGYNEQFF; DNA: TGTGCCAGCAGCGCCGGACAGGGGGGCTACAATGAGCAGTTCTTC; J: TRBJ2-1; size: NA; V: TRBV11-2; D: TRBD1
CDR3: CASSHTRQPQGSGGYTF; DNA: TGTGCCAGCAGCCACACTCGGCAGCCTCAAGGATCGGGTGGCTACACCTTC; J: TRBJ1-2; size: NA; V: TRBV7-2; D: NA
CDR3: CASSEDRYGEAFF; DNA: TGTGCCAGCAGCGAGGACAGATATGGTGAAGCTTTCTTT; J: TRBJ1-1; size: NA; V: TRBV7-9; D: NA
CDR3: CASSSNVGGLQYF; DNA: TGTGCCAGCAGCTCAAACGTTGGGGGGTTGCAGTATTTT; J: TRBJ2-3; size: once; V: TRBV7-3; D: NA
CDR3: CASSLSGQVFPYNEQFF; DNA: TGTGCCAGCAGCTTAAGCGGACAGGTCTTCCCCTACAATGAGCAGTTCTTC; J: TRBJ2-1; size: NA; V: TRBV7-9; D: TRBD1
CDR3: CASSAWDRGRPEQYF; DNA: TGTGCCAGCAGCGCATGGGACAGGGGGCGCCCGGAGCAGTACTTC; J: TRBJ2-7; size: NA; V: TRBV9; D: TRBD1
CDR3: CASSQSTAGANVLTF; DNA: TGTGCCAGCAGCCAATCCACCGCTGGGGCCAACGTCCTGACTTTC; J: TRBJ2-6; size: NA; V: TRBV16; D: NA
CDR3: CASSSQSGTDLYEQYF; DNA: TGTGCCAGCAGCTCCCAGTCAGGGACAGACCTCTACGAGCAGTACTTC; J: TRBJ2-7; size: NA; V: TRBV11-2; D: TRBD1
CDR3: CASSFQYEQYF; DNA: TGTGCCAGCAGCTTCCAATACGAGCAGTACTTC; J: TRBJ2-7; size: NA; V: TRBV5-6; D: NA
CDR3: CASSLVGRPDNEQFF; DNA: TGTGCCAGCAGCTTGGTCGGGAGGCCAGACAATGAGCAGTTCTTC; J: TRBJ2-1; size: NA; V: TRBV5-4; D: TRBD2
CDR3: CASSEVSFEYF; DNA: TGTGCCAGCAGTGAAGTTTCCTTTGAGTACTTC; J: TRBJ2-7; size: NA; V: TRBV6-1; D: NA
CDR3: CASSVTGGNTEAFF; DNA: TGTGCCAGCAGCGTTACAGGGGGAAACACTGAAGCTTTCTTT; J: TRBJ1-1; size: NA; V: TRBV9; D: TRBD1
CDR3: CASSLYSGGGELFF; DNA: TGTGCCAGCAGCCTTTATAGTGGAGGCGGGGAGCTGTTTTTT; J: TRBJ2-2; size: NA; V: TRBV6-5; D: NA
CDR3: CASTQGGRAFF; DNA: TGTGCCAGCACCCAGGGGGGTCGAGCTTTCTTT; J: TRBJ1-1; size: once; V: TRBV6-5; D: TRBD1
CDR3: CSVAGQGNLFYEQYF; DNA: TGCAGCGTTGCCGGACAGGGGAATCTCTTCTACGAGCAGTACTTC; J: TRBJ2-7; size: NA; V: TRBV29-1; D: TRBD1
CDR3: CASSLLGRVYEQYF; DNA: TGTGCCAGCAGCTTACTCGGGAGAGTCTACGAGCAGTACTTC; J: TRBJ2-7; size: NA; V: TRBV11-2; D: NA
CDR3: CSVGGRGTDTQYF; DNA: TGCAGCGTGGGGGGCCGAGGTACAGATACGCAGTATTTT; J: TRBJ2-3; size: NA; V: TRBV29-1; D: NA
CDR3: CASSLALGVTRAEAFF; DNA: TGCGCCAGCAGCTTGGCCTTGGGGGTTACGAGGGCTGAAGCTTTCTTT; J: TRBJ1-1; size: once; V: TRBV5-1; D: NA
CDR3: CASTNHRDSLKGNTEAFF; DNA: TGTGCCAGCACAAACCATCGGGACTCCCTCAAAGGGAACACTGAAGCTTTCTTT; J: TRBJ1-1; size: NA; V: TRBV27; D: NA
CDR3: CAWSVQSWKVVPSGPPSYEQYF; DNA: TGTGCCTGGAGTGTACAATCTTGGAAGGTCGTGCCTAGCGGACCACCCTCCTACGAGCAGTACTTC; J: TRBJ2-7; size: NA; V: TRBV30; D: TRBD2
CDR3: CASSPDSSYEQYF; DNA: TGTGCCAGCAGCCCAGACAGCTCCTACGAGCAGTACTTC; J: TRBJ2-7; size: NA; V: TRBV6-6; D: NA
CDR3: CASKGTESYNEQFF; DNA: TGTGCCAGCAAAGGGACCGAATCCTACAATGAGCAGTTCTTC; J: TRBJ2-1; size: NA; V: TRBV6-5; D: NA
CDR3: CASSSQGTEGELFF; DNA: TGCGCCAGCAGCTCCCAGGGGACTGAGGGGGAGCTGTTTTTT; J: TRBJ2-2; size: NA; V: TRBV5-1; D: NA
CDR3: CASSPLRGGTSTDTQYF; DNA: TGTGCCAGCAGCCCCCTGCGCGGGGGGACAAGCACAGATACGCAGTATTTT; J: TRBJ2-3; size: NA; V: TRBV13; D: TRBD2
CDR3: CASSVDRVYTEAFF; DNA: TGTGCCAGCAGCGTGGACAGGGTATACACTGAAGCTTTCTTT; J: TRBJ1-1; size: NA; V: TRBV9; D: TRBD1
CDR3: CASSLRREADTQYF; DNA: TGTGCCAGCAGTTTGAGACGGGAGGCAGATACGCAGTATTTT; J: TRBJ2-3; size: NA; V: TRBV27; D: TRBD2
CDR3: CASSFQSTDTQYF; DNA: TGTGCCAGTAGTTTCCAGAGCACAGATACGCAGTATTTT; J: TRBJ2-3; size: NA; V: TRBV19; D: NA
CDR3: CASSLGRGSTSYEQYF; DNA: TGTGCCAGCAGCCTAGGGAGAGGGTCTACCTCCTACGAGCAGTACTTC; J: TRBJ2-7; size: NA; V: TRBV28; D: NA
CDR3: CASSFGVTSSNQPQHF; DNA: TGTGCCAGCAGCTTCGGGGTTACATCGAGCAATCAGCCCCAGCATTTT; J: TRBJ1-5; size: NA; V: TRBV7-2; D: NA
CDR3: CASSYNAGGSYEQYF; DNA: TGTGCCAGCAGTTACAATGCGGGAGGGTCCTACGAGCAGTACTTC; J: TRBJ2-7; size: NA; V: TRBV6-5; D: TRBD2
CDR3: CASGGRGHEQYF; DNA: TGTGCCAGCGGCGGGAGAGGCCACGAGCAGTACTTC; J: TRBJ2-7; size: once; V: TRBV6-5; D: TRBD2
CDR3: CASSLPGRAYGYTF; DNA: TGTGCCAGCAGCCTCCCCGGTAGGGCATATGGCTACACCTTC; J: TRBJ1-2; size: NA; V: TRBV28; D: NA
CDR3: CASSDRQGYEQYF; DNA: TGTGCCAGCAGCGATAGACAGGGGTACGAGCAGTACTTC; J: TRBJ2-7; size: NA; V: TRBV11-3; D: TRBD1
CDR3: CASRGRQGYQPQHF; DNA: TGTGCCAGTAGGGGACGACAGGGATATCAGCCCCAGCATTTT; J: TRBJ1-5; size: NA; V: TRBV19; D: TRBD1